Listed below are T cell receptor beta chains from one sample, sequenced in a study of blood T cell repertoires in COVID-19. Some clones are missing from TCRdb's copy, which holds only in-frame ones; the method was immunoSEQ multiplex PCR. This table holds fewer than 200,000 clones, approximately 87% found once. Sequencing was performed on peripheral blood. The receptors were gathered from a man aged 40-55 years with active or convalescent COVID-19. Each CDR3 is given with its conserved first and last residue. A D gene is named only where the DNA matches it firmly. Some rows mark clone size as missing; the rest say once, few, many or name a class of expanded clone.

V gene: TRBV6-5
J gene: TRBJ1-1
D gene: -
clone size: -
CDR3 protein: CASSQPGNTEAFF
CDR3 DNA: TGTGCCAGCAGTCAACCGGGGAACACTGAAGCTTTCTTT

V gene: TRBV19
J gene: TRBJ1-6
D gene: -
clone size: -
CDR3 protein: CASSTAGQGYNSPLHF
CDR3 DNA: TGTGCCAGTAGTACTGCCGGGCAGGGCTATAATTCACCCCTCCACTTT

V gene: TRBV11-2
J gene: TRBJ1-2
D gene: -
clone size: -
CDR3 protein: CASSPTPGGSNYGYTF
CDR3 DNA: TGTGCCAGCAGCCCCACTCCGGGGGGCTCAAACTATGGCTACACCTTC

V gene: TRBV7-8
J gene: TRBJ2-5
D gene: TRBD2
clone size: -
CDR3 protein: CASSLGTSGGSQETQYF
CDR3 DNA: TGTGCCAGCAGCTTGGGGACTAGCGGGGGGTCACAAGAGACCCAGTACTTC

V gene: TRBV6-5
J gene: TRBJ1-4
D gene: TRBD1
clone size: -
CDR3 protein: CASSYGLGQGNEKLFF
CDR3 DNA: TGTGCCAGCAGTTACGGGCTAGGACAGGGTAATGAAAAACTGTTTTTT

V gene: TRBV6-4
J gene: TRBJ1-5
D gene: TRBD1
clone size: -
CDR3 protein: CASREGATGTGKSNQPQHF
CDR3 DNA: TGTGCCAGCAGGGAGGGGGCGACCGGGACAGGGAAGAGCAATCAGCCCCAGCATTTT

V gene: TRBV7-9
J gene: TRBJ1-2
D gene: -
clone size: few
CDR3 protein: CASSPQGRNLNGYTF
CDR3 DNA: TGTGCCAGCAGCCCCCAGGGCAGAAATCTTAATGGCTACACCTTC

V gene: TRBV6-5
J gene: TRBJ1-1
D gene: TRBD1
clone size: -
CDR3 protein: CASATSQGWDTEAFF
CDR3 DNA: TGTGCCAGCGCTACCTCACAGGGGTGGGACACTGAAGCTTTCTTT

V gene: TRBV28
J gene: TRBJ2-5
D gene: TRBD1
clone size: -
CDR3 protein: CASSLFQGDIKETQYF
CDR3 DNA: TGTGCCAGCAGTTTATTCCAGGGGGATATCAAAGAGACCCAGTACTTC

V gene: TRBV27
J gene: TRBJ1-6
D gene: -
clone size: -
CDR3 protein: CASQRGEGVNNSPLHF
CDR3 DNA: TGTGCCAGCCAGAGGGGGGAGGGCGTGAATAATTCACCCCTCCACTTT

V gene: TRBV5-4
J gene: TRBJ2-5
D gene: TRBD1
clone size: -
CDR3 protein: CASSLAGTGGVSSETQYF
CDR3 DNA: TGTGCCAGCAGCTTGGCGGGGACAGGGGGCGTGAGTTCGGAGACCCAGTACTTC

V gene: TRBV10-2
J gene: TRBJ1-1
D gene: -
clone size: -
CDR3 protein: CASSVFRGNTEAFF
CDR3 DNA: TGCGCCAGCAGTGTTTTTAGGGGTAACACTGAAGCTTTCTTT

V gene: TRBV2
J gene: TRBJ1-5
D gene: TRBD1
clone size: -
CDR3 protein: CASSWDRGDQPQHF
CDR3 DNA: TGTGCCAGCAGTTGGGACAGGGGAGATCAGCCCCAGCATTTT

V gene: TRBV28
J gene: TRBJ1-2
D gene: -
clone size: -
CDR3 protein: CATAGSYGYTF
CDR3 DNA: TGTGCCACCGCGGGGAGCTATGGCTACACCTTC

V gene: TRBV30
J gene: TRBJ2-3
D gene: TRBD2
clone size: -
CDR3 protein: CAWTTAGGLTSTDTQYF
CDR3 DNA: TGTGCCTGGACCACAGCGGGGGGGCTAACTAGCACAGATACGCAGTATTTT

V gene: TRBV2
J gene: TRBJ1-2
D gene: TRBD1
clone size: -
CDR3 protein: CASSGGQGSYGYTF
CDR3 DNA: TGTGCCAGCAGTGGGGGACAGGGATCGTATGGCTACACCTTC

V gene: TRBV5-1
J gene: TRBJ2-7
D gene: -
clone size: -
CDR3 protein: CASSLGAFYEQYF
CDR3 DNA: TGCGCCAGCAGCCTTGGGGCATTCTACGAGCAGTACTTC

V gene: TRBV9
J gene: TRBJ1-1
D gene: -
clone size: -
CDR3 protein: CASSVGQLNTEAFF
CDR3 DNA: TGTGCCAGCAGCGTAGGACAGTTGAACACTGAAGCTTTCTTT

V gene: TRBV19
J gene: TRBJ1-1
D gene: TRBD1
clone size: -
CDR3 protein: CASTREPRTGAKTNTEAFF
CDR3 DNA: TGTGCCAGTACCCGCGAGCCAAGGACAGGCGCAAAGACTAACACTGAAGCTTTCTTT

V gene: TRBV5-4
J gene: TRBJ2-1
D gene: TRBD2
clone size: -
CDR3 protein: CASSSTSRYEQFF
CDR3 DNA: TGTGCCAGCAGCTCGACTAGCAGATATGAGCAGTTCTTC

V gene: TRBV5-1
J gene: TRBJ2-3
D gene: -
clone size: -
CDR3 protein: CASSLGTDTDTQYF
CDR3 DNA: TGCGCCAGCAGCTTGGGTACAGACACAGATACGCAGTATTTT

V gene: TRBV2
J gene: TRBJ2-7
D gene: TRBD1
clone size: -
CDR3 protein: CASTVGTGLTYEQYF
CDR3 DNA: TGTGCCAGCACAGTGGGGACAGGCTTAACCTACGAGCAGTACTTC

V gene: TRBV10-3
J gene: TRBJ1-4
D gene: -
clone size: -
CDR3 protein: CAIRQGMGDNEKLFF
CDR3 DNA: TGTGCCATCAGGCAGGGGATGGGGGATAATGAAAAACTGTTTTTT

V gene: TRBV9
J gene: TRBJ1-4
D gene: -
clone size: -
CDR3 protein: CASSVAAGASEKLFF
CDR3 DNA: TGTGCCAGCAGCGTAGCTGCAGGGGCAAGCGAAAAACTGTTTTTT

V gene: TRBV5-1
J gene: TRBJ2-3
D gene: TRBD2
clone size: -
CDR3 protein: CASSWTDYFGLAGSTDTQYF
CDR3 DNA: TGCGCCAGCAGCTGGACGGATTACTTCGGTCTAGCGGGTAGCACAGATACGCAGTATTTT

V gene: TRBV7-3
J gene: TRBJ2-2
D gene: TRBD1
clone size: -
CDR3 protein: CASSSDRGRAGELFF
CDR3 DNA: TGTGCCAGCAGCTCGGACAGGGGGAGGGCCGGGGAGCTGTTTTTT

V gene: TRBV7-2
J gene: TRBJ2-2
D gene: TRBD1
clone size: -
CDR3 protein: CASSLARGGQNTGELFF
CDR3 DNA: TGTGCCAGCAGCTTAGCCCGAGGGGGCCAGAACACCGGGGAGCTGTTTTTT

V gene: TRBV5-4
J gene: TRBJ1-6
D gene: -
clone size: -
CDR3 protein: CASSLASGGFGYNSPLHF
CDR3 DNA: TGTGCCAGCAGCTTGGCCTCGGGGGGGTTCGGCTATAATTCACCCCTCCACTTT

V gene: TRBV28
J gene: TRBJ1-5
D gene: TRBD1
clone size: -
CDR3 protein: CASSWNRGTSNQPQHF
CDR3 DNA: TGTGCCAGCAGTTGGAACAGGGGTACGAGCAATCAGCCCCAGCATTTT

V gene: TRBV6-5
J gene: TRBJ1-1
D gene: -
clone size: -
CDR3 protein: CASSPTRDTEAFF
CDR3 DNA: TGTGCCAGCAGCCCGACCCGGGACACTGAAGCTTTCTTT

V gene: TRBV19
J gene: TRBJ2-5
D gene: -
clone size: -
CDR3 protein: CASSIRLGGLGETQYF
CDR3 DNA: TGTGCCAGTAGTATCCGCCTGGGGGGTTTGGGAGAGACCCAGTACTTC

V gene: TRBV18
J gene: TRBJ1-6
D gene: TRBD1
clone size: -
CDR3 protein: CASSPGQGVSSPLHF
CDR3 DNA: TGTGCCAGCTCACCCGGACAGGGGGTGAGTTCACCCCTCCACTTT

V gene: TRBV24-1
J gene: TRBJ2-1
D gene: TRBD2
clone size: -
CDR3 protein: CATSDLSLAGGPHSSYNEQFF
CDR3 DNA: TGTGCCACCAGTGATTTGTCGCTAGCGGGGGGACCTCACAGCTCCTACAATGAGCAGTTCTTC

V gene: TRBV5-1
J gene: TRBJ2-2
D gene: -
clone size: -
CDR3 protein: CASSLDSPLTGELFF
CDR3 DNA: TGCGCCAGCAGCTTGGACTCCCCCCTCACCGGGGAGCTGTTTTTT

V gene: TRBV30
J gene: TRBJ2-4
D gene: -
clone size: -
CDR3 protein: CAWSVSGGPANF
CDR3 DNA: TGTGCCTGGAGTGTTTCCGGGGGGCCAGCTAACTTC

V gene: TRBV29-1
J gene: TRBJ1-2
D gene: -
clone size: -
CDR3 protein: CSVAEGTNYGYTF
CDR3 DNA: TGCAGCGTTGCCGAGGGCACGAACTATGGCTACACCTTC

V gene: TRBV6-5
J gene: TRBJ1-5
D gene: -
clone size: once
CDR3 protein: CASSYFPDQPQHF
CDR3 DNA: TGTGCCAGCAGTTATTTCCCCGATCAGCCCCAGCATTTT

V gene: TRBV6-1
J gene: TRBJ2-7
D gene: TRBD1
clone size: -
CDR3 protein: CASSEVPLRTGEHEQYF
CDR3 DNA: TGTGCCAGCAGTGAAGTCCCCCTACGGACAGGGGAGCACGAGCAGTACTTC

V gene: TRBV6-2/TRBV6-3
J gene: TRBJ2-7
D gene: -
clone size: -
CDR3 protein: CASSYIRGYYEQYF
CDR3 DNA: TGTGCCAGCAGTTACATACGGGGGTACTACGAGCAGTACTTC

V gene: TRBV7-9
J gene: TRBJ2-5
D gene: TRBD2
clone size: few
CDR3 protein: CASSPAGETQYF
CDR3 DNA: TGTGCCAGCAGCCCAGCGGGGGAGACCCAGTACTTC

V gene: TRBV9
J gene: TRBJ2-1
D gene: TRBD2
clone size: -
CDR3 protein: CASSAFPGTSGNNEQFF
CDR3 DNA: TGTGCCAGCAGCGCGTTTCCCGGGACTAGCGGCAACAATGAGCAGTTCTTC

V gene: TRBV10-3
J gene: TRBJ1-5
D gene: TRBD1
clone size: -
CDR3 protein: CAVKTGDQPQHF
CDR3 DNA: TGTGCCGTAAAGACAGGGGATCAGCCCCAGCATTTT

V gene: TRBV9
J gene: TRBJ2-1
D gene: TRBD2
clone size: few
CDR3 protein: CASSIRGGYNNEQFF
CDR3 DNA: TGTGCCAGCAGCATCCGGGGGGGTTATAATAATGAGCAGTTCTTC

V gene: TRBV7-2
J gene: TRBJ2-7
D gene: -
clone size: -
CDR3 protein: CASSLNRDYEQYF
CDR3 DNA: TGTGCCAGCAGCTTAAACAGGGACTACGAGCAGTACTTC

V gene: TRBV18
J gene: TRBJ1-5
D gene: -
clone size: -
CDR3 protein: CASSPGQGQPQHF
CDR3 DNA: TGTGCCAGCTCACCAGGGCAGGGCCAGCCCCAGCATTTT

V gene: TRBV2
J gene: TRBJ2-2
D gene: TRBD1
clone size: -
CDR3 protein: CASSDMIGTGLRTNTGELFF
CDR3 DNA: TGTGCCAGCAGTGATATGATCGGGACAGGACTCCGTACCAACACCGGGGAGCTGTTTTTT

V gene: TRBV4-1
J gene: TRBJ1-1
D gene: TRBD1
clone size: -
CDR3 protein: CASSRQSGQAPGSTEAFF
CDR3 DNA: TGCGCCAGCAGCCGGCAGTCGGGACAGGCCCCTGGGAGTACTGAAGCTTTCTTT

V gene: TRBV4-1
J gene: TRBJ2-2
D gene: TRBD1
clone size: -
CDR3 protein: CASSQIGTGLTGELFF
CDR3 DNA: TGCGCCAGCAGCCAAATAGGGACAGGGTTAACCGGGGAGCTGTTTTTT

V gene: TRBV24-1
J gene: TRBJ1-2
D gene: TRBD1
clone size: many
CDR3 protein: CATSDAGTGALNYGYTF
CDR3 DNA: TGTGCCACCAGTGATGCCGGGACAGGGGCCCTAAACTATGGCTACACCTTC

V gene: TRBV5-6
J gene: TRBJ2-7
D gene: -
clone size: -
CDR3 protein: CASSLEGGAHYYEQYF
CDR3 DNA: TGTGCCAGCAGCTTGGAGGGCGGGGCCCACTATTACGAGCAGTACTTC

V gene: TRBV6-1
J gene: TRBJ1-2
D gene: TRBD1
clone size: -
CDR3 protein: CASSGRLQGMTIYGYTF
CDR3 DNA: TGTGCCAGCAGTGGACGCCTACAGGGGATGACGATCTATGGCTACACCTTC

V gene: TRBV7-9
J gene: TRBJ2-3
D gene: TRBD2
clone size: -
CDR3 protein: CASSPSGGYTDTQYF
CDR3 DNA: TGTGCCAGCAGCCCGAGCGGGGGATACACAGATACGCAGTATTTT

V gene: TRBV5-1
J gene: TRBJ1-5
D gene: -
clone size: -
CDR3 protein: CASRWGADSNQPQHF
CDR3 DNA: TGCGCCAGCAGGTGGGGCGCAGATAGCAATCAGCCCCAGCATTTT

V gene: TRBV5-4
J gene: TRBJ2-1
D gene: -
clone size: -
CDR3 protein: CASSLAGESSYNEQFF
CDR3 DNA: TGTGCCAGCAGCTTGGCCGGGGAAAGCTCCTACAATGAGCAGTTCTTC